This passage covers 25 T cell receptor beta chains from one sample sequenced in a study of blood T cells in healthy people across ages. Combining a sample-barcoded 5' primer with a J-beta primer mix, a second PCR ran for roughly 7 to 12 cycles. A single record per CDR3 protein comes from TCRdb applying MiXCR to the 5' RACE reads. The data hold some 940,000 distinct CDR3 sequences, with around 29% observed a single time. These records were also assigned to another study, of T cells of mothers and their children.

The specimen sequenced was blood. The receptors come from a woman aged 40 to 49 in good health.

V usage is TRBV2 and J usage is TRBJ2-7, with 10 bases identical to TRBD1. V lost 7 bases and J lost 1; bases outside the gene matches: 4. In germline, CDR1 is SNHLY, CDR2 FYNNEI. This CDR3 contains 14 residues. CDR3 residues: CASKGQGPSYEQYF. In nucleotides, the CDR3 is TGTGCCAGCAAGGGACAGGGGCCTTCCTACGAGCAGTACTTC.

A few counts support this clonotype. The chain uses TRBV20-1 and TRBJ2-5; the D is unclear. In germline, CDR1 is DFQATT, CDR2 SNEGSKA (reference sequence). V lost 0 bases and J 0 bases, leaving 11 bases between the germline ends. This CDR3 region has 15 residues. CDR3 sequence: CSARDPLTHQETQYF. CDR3 bases: TGCAGTGCTAGAGATCCCCTCACCCACCAAGAGACCCAGTACTTC.

This clonotype was detected a few times. J is TRBJ2-4 and V is TRBV28; D possibly corresponds to TRBD1 (5 bases). The end of the DNA fits TRBJ2-7 better, so the J call may be wrong. Germline V gives CDR1 MDHEN, CDR2 SYDVKM. The CDR3 sequence is 14 residues long. The CDR3 spells CASDSLGDGNEQYF. For the CDR3, the DNA is TGTGCCAGCGACTCCCTAGGGGATGGGAACGAGCAGTACTTC.

This clonotype was detected ten times or more. This sequence joins TRBV10-3 and TRBJ2-5; a weak D match, TRBD2 (6 bases). The CDR3 consists of 15 residues. V was clipped by 11 bases and J by 0 bases, with 19 bases between them. The germline V gene has CDR1 ENHRY and CDR2 SYGVKD. The CDR3 here is CAASGGGENQETQYF. The CDR3 DNA reads TGTGCCGCTTCGGGCGGCGGGGAGAACCAAGAGACCCAGTACTTC.

DNA of the CDR3: TGTGCCAGCTCACCGGACAGGGACTCACCCCTCCACTTT. Translating it yields CASSPDRDSPLHF. The J gene is TRBJ1-6, the V gene TRBV18; 8 bases align to TRBD1. The CDR3 totals 13 residues. Germline V gives CDR1 KGHSH, CDR2 LQKENI. V shed 3 bases and J 10 bases; nucleotides not matched to a gene: 2.

V gene TRBV12-3 or TRBV12-4 combines with J gene TRBJ2-5; D is unresolved. The CDR3 consists of 12 residues. V was clipped by 5 bases and J by 7 bases, with 11 bases between them. This CDR3 is CASSQNPGTQYF. The CDR3, as DNA: TGTGCCAGCAGTCAAAACCCGGGGACCCAGTACTTC.

Ten or more counts support this clonotype. The chain couples TRBV7-2 to TRBJ2-5, with a weak D call TRBD2 (5 bases). Trimming removed 3 bases at V and 2 bases at J, with 10 bases between. Germline CDR1 is SGHTA and CDR2 is FQGNSA. The CDR3 extends over 14 amino acids. The CDR3 DNA sequence: TGTGCCAGCAGCTTTAACAGCGGTCAAGAGACCCAGTACTTC. This translates into CASSFNSGQETQYF.

This clonotype came up a few times. The CDR3 DNA reads TGTGCCAGCAGCGTTACCGGGACAGGGGATGAGCAGTACTTC. Its translation is CASSVTGTGDEQYF. This rearrangement joins TRBV9 to TRBJ2-7; 10 bases are a match to TRBD1. The CDR3 is 14 amino acids. J was trimmed by 7 bases and V by 2 bases; bases with no gene match: 6. Germline-derived CDR1 and CDR2 are SGDLS and YYNGEE.

This clonotype was seen at least ten times. The genes are TRBV9 and TRBJ2-5; D might be TRBD1 (6 bases). The CDR3 is 16 residues long. CDR1 is SGDLS and CDR2 is YYNGEE in the germline V gene. V lost 0 bases and J 2 bases, leaving 14 bases between the germline ends. CDR3 DNA: TGTGCCAGCAGCGTAGATCATTCAGGGGCACAAGAGACCCAGTACTTC. Its translation: CASSVDHSGAQETQYF. Full variable domain (remainder filled in from reference TRBV9 and TRBJ2-5): DSGVTQTPKHLITATGQRVTLRCSPRSGDLSVYWYQQSLDQGLQFLIQYYNGEERAKGNILERFSAQQFPDLHSELNLSSLELGDSALYFCASSVDHSGAQETQYFGPGTRLLVL.

This clonotype was recorded at least ten times. The chain carries TRBV7-3 and TRBJ2-7, with TRBD2 identical over 8 bases. V lost 1 base to trimming and J lost 0 bases; unmatched junction nucleotides: 8. The CDR3 length is 17 residues. Germline loops: CDR1 SGHTA, CDR2 FQGTGA. This chain's CDR3 is CASSLRHSGGFSYEQYF. The CDR3 DNA follows: TGTGCCAGCAGCTTAAGGCACAGCGGGGGATTCTCCTACGAGCAGTACTTC.

The chain joins TRBV28 to TRBJ2-7; maybe TRBD2 (6 bases). This CDR3 has 11 residues. Germline CDR1 is MDHEN and CDR2 is SYDVKM. V gave up 11 bases and J gave up 3 bases, with 11 bases separating them. This CDR3 is CASQRVYEQYF. The CDR3 nucleotides are TGTGCCTCCCAGCGGGTCTACGAGCAGTACTTC.

On this clonotype itself: A much larger clone is a single base away; this may be a read error. This chain links TRBV4-1 with TRBJ1-2; 8 bases agree with TRBD1. Germline V CDR1 and CDR2: MGHRA, YSYEKL. The CDR3 runs to 15 residues. The V gene end was trimmed by 1 base and the J gene end by 10 bases; junction bases not matched to a gene: 11. CDR3 DNA sequence: TGCGCCAGCAGCCAAGGGACAGGGCTCGGCGGCGACTACACCTTC. Translation gives CASSQGTGLGGDYTF.

Only a few counts were recorded for this clonotype. CDR3 in amino acids: CASSLAGGSSYDEQFF. CDR3 in DNA: TGTGCCAGCAGCTTAGCTGGGGGGAGCTCGTACGATGAGCAGTTCTTC. J is TRBJ2-1 and V is TRBV7-2, with D tentatively TRBD2 (6 bases). The V end was cut by 0 bases, the J end by 8 bases, with 17 bases between. This CDR3 has 16 residues. CDR1 is SGHTA and CDR2 is FQGNSA in the germline V gene.

The rearrangement links TRBV5-1 to TRBJ2-7; 8 bases match TRBD1. This CDR3 is built from 14 residues. Germline lookup yields CDR1 SGHRS and CDR2 YFSETQ. The V segment lost 3 bases and the J segment 5 bases; nucleotides outside the gene matches: 7. The CDR3 bases are TGCGCCAGCAGCTCCGACAGGGGTCCTAACGAGCAGTACTTC. This translates into CASSSDRGPNEQYF.

V is TRBV2 and J is TRBJ1-1; TRBD1 agrees at 7 bases. J gave up 2 bases and V 6 bases, and 12 bases lay outside the gene matches. The CDR3 covers 16 residues. Germline CDR1 reads SNHLY; CDR2 reads FYNNEI. CDR3 amino acids: CASRPSGRGLNTEAFF. CDR3 bases: TGTGCCAGCAGACCAAGTGGGAGGGGGCTCAACACTGAAGCTTTCTTT.

This clonotype was counted ten times or more. V is TRBV9 and J is TRBJ2-3; D uncertain. The CDR3 has 15 amino acids. Trimming shortened V by 0 bases and J by 0 bases, and 8 bases separated the two germline ends. The germline CDR1 and CDR2 sequences are SGDLS and YYNGEE. CDR3 protein: CASSVGTPSTDTQYF. The CDR3 DNA sequence: TGTGCCAGCAGCGTAGGCACGCCTAGCACAGATACGCAGTATTTT.

The chain recombines TRBV12-3 or TRBV12-4 with TRBJ2-4; 12 bases line up with TRBD2. This CDR3 spans 14 amino acids. After removal of 2 bases from V and 13 bases from J, the junction contained 6 bases not matched to a gene. CDR3 in DNA: TGTGCCAGCAGTTTAACTAGCGGGGGGAATGAGCAGTACTTC. This encodes CASSLTSGGNEQYF.

The rearrangement joins TRBV7-9 to TRBJ2-3; a weak D match, TRBD2 (6 bases). Germline V lookup: CDR1 SEHNR, CDR2 FQNEAQ (reference sequence). The V gene lost 4 bases and the J gene lost 4 bases, with 18 bases spanning the gap. This CDR3 comprises 16 residues. As DNA, the CDR3 is TGTGCCAGCAGCTCCGGGGGACTGGCTCACGCAGATACGCAGTATTTT. Its translation is CASSSGGLAHADTQYF. The full variable domain, rest sourced from reference TRBV7-9 and TRBJ2-3, is DTGVSQNPRHKITKRGQNVTFRCDPISEHNRLYWYRQTLGQGPEFLTYFQNEAQLEKSRLLSDRFSAERPKGSFSTLEIQRTEQGDSAMYLCASSSGGLAHADTQYFGPGTRLTVL.

This clonotype was recorded many times. The V call is TRBV5-1, the J call TRBJ2-3; D gene ambiguous. In germline, CDR1 is SGHRS, CDR2 YFSETQ. CDR3 length: 15 residues. The V and J ends lost 0 bases and 5 bases respectively, with 13 bases between them. DNA of the CDR3: TGCGCCAGCAGCTTGGTGTCCGTTGTCCAAGATACGCAGTATTTT. Its protein is CASSLVSVVQDTQYF.

This clonotype was counted many times. V usage is TRBV29-1 and J usage is TRBJ2-3; unclear D gene. CDR3 length: 14 amino acids. The V end lost 4 bases, the J end lost 0 bases, and 11 bases lay between the germline ends. Germline CDR1 and CDR2: SQVTM and ANQGSEA. The chain's CDR3 is CSVVPYLSTDTQYF. The CDR3, as DNA: TGCAGCGTTGTCCCATACCTTAGCACAGATACGCAGTATTTT.

Regarding this clonotype: A read error may account for a junction end that differs from germline. The rearrangement uses TRBV12-3 or TRBV12-4 and TRBJ2-3; 10 bases are shared with TRBD1. The CDR3 length is 14 residues. CDR3 residues: CASSGTGVGDTRYF. The CDR3 bases are TGTGCCAGCAGCGGGACAGGGGTAGGAGATACGCGGTATTTT.

This clonotype has a handful of counts. This chain links TRBV28 with TRBJ2-3; D is perhaps TRBD1 (5 bases). Germline CDR1 MDHEN, CDR2 SYDVKM. This CDR3 region has 14 residues. Deletions cut 3 bases from V and 6 bases from J, with 13 bases between. For the CDR3, the DNA is TGTGCCAGCAGTTTTTACGAAAGGGGTGATACGCAGTATTTT. It yields the protein CASSFYERGDTQYF.

In this sample, this clonotype turned up a few times. The chain employs TRBV21-1 and TRBJ1-4; the D call in the table, TRBD1, was not verified against the DNA. TRBV21-1 is a documented pseudogene. The CDR3 has 15 residues. The CDR3 sequence: CASSKDADNDEKLFF. CDR3 DNA sequence: TGTGCCAGCAGCAAAGATGCGGACAACGATGAAAAACTGTTTTTT.

As for this clonotype: The junction departs from germline at one end; a sequencing error may be responsible. V and J are TRBV4-2 and TRBJ2-3; D might be TRBD2 (5 bases). Looked up from germline, CDR1 is LGHNA and CDR2 is YNFKEQ. CDR3 length equals 15 residues. The CDR3 region is CASLSHTSSTDTQYF. The CDR3 bases are TGTGCCAGCCTGAGTCACACCTCTAGCACGGATACGCAGTATTTT.

Of note for this clonotype: A much more abundant neighbour one base away suggests this may be a read error. The rearrangement uses TRBV27 and TRBJ2-7, with D tentatively TRBD1 (5 bases). The CDR3 spans 12 residues. Germline V gene data show CDR1 as MNHEY and CDR2 as SMNVEV (reference sequence). The CDR3 reads CTSSATGNEQYF. CDR3 nucleotides: TGTACCAGCAGTGCCACAGGAAACGAGCAGTACTTC.